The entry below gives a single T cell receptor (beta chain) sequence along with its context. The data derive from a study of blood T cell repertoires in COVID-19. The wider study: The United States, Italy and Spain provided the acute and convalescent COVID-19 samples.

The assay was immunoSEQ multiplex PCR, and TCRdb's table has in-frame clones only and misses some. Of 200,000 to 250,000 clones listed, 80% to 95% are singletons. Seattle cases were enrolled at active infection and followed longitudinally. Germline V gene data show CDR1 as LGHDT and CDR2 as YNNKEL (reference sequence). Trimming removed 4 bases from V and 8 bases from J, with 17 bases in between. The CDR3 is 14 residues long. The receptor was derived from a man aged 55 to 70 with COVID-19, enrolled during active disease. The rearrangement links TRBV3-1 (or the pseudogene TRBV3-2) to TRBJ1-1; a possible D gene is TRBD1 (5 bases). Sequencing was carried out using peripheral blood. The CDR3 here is CASSPSQNRGEAFF. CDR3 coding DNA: TGTGCCAGCAGCCCCTCACAGAACCGGGGGGAAGCTTTCTTT.